A single sample is the source of the 10 T cell receptor beta chains below, sequenced in a study of post-analysis software for immune sequencing data. Unique molecular identifiers were present in the TCR beta cDNA libraries. TCRdb re-derived calls from the PCR reads in MiXCR, one entry per CDR3 protein. Found here are a few hundred thousand distinct CDR3 sequences, around 33% of them singletons; the top ten hold 10% to 15%. Antigens of these TCRs are unknown. Whole-study results and caveats: Comparison of patients with controls showed five TRBV segments more frequent in patients, TRBV5-6, TRBV5-1 and TRBV20-1 among them.

Sequencing was carried out using blood. These receptors all stem from a girl aged 5-17 years with multiple sclerosis.

The chain carries TRBV20-1 and TRBJ2-5; D ambiguous. CDR1 is DFQATT, CDR2 SNEGSKA, per germline (reference sequence). This CDR3 contains 14 residues. The germline V and J ends were trimmed by 0 bases and 7 bases, with 15 bases remaining between them. DNA of the CDR3: TGCAGTGCTAGAGATGCCCCAAAGCTAGGGACCCAGTACTTC. Residues: CSARDAPKLGTQYF.

The rearrangement joins TRBV9 to TRBJ2-7; perhaps TRBD2 as D (6 bases). The CDR3 has 14 amino acids. Trimming took off 2 bases at V and 4 bases at J, with 13 bases between the two ends. The germline V gene encodes CDR1 SGDLS and CDR2 YYNGEE. In nucleotides, the CDR3 is TGTGCCAGCAGCGTTGGGGTGGGAGGATACGAGCAGTACTTC. Residues: CASSVGVGGYEQYF.

V and J are TRBV11-2 and TRBJ2-7; D perhaps matches TRBD1 (5 bases). The germline CDR1 and CDR2 sequences are SGHAT and FQNNGV. The germline V and J ends were trimmed by 0 bases and 1 base, with 10 bases remaining between them. The length of the CDR3 is 15 residues. The CDR3 bases are TGTGCCAGCAGCTTAGAACCGCAGGGTTCCTACGAGCAGTACTTC. Encoded protein: CASSLEPQGSYEQYF.

The chain couples TRBV12-3 or TRBV12-4 to TRBJ2-1, with a tentative D call TRBD2 (6 bases). The CDR3 has 15 amino acids. Trimming shortened V by 7 bases and J by 8 bases, and 21 bases separated the two germline ends. The CDR3: CASTQWDSRSDEQFF. The CDR3 coding sequence is TGTGCCAGCACCCAATGGGACTCCAGAAGCGATGAGCAGTTCTTC.

The chain has TRBV20-1 and TRBJ2-3, with D uncertain. The germline V gene has CDR1 DFQATT and CDR2 SNEGSKA (reference sequence). V was shortened by 0 bases and J by 5 bases, with 12 bases between the two germline ends. The CDR3 spans 14 residues. CDR3 in DNA: TGCAGTGCTAGAGATCCGAAGTCCGGAGATACGCAGTATTTT. Translated, it gives CSARDPKSGDTQYF.

This clonotype has a handful of counts. The chain is built from TRBV20-1 and TRBJ2-7; possible D gene TRBD2, 5 bases. CDR3 length: 14 residues. CDR1 and CDR2 from the germline V gene are DFQATT and SNEGSKA (reference sequence). Between the trimmed V and J ends, which lost 3 bases and 7 bases, there was a span of 19 bases. The CDR3 DNA reads TGCAGTGCTAGCCGGACTGATGACGGCAATGAGCAGTACTTC. It codes for CSASRTDDGNEQYF.

This chain connects TRBV11-3 to TRBJ2-1; D perhaps matches TRBD2 (5 bases). Near its end, the DNA agrees better with TRBJ2-7, so the J call may be wrong. From germline, CDR1 is SGHNT and CDR2 YENEEA. The CDR3 covers 15 residues. This CDR3 reads CASSFGLSPYNEQYF. The DNA for the CDR3 is TGTGCCAGCAGCTTTGGACTGTCACCCTACAATGAGCAGTACTTC.

The V and J genes are TRBV7-7 and TRBJ2-5, with D possibly being TRBD2 (6 bases). The CDR3 runs 13 residues. CDR1 and CDR2 from the germline V gene are SSHAT and FNYEAQ (reference sequence). The CDR3 sequence is CTSSLSDGETQYF. The CDR3 DNA follows: TGTACTAGCAGCCTCTCAGACGGAGAGACCCAGTACTTC.

The gene calls are TRBV6-6 and TRBJ2-7, with a weak D call TRBD1 (5 bases). CDR3 length equals 13 residues. Trimming removed 6 bases from V and 1 base from J, with 10 bases in between. Germline V lookup: CDR1 MNHNY, CDR2 SVGAGI (reference sequence). The CDR3 sequence: CASRDTPSYEQYF. CDR3 sequence (DNA): TGTGCCAGCAGGGACACCCCTTCCTACGAGCAGTACTTC.

The genes are TRBV5-1 and TRBJ1-1, with 8 bases fitting TRBD1. Germline V gives CDR1 SGHRS, CDR2 YFSETQ. The junction had 6 bases not matched to a gene; V was cut back by 4 bases and J by 7 bases. This CDR3 has 13 residues. Written as DNA, the CDR3 is TGCGCCAGCAGCCAGGACAGGGACGGTGAAGCTTTCTTT. This codes for CASSQDRDGEAFF.